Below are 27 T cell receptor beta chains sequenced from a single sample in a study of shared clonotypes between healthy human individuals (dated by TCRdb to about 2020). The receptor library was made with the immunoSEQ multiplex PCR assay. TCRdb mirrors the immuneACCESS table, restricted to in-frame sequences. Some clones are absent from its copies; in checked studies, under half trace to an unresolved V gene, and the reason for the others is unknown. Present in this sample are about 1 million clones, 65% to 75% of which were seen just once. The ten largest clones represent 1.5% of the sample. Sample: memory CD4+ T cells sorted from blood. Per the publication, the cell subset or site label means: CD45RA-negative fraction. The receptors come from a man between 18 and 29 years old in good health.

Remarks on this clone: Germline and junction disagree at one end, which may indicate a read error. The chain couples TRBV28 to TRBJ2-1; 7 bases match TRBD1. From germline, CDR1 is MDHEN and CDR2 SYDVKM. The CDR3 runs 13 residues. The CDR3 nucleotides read TGTGCCAGCAGTCCCCCAGGACAGGACCGTTTGGTCTTC. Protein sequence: CASSPPGQDRLVF.

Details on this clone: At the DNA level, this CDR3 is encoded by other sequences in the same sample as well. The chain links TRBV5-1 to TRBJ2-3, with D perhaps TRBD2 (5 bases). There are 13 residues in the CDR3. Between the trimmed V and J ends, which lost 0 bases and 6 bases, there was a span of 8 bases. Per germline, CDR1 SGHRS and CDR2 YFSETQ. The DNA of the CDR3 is TGCGCCAGCAGCTTGGCCGGGGAGGATACGCAGTATTTT. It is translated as CASSLAGEDTQYF.

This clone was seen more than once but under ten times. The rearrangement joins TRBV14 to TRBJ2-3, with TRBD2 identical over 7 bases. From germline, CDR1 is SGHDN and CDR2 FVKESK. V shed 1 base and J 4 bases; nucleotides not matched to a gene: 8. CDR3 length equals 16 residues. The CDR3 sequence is CASSQGRGWWSDTQYF. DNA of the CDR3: TGTGCCAGCAGCCAAGGGCGGGGGTGGTGGTCAGATACGCAGTATTTT.

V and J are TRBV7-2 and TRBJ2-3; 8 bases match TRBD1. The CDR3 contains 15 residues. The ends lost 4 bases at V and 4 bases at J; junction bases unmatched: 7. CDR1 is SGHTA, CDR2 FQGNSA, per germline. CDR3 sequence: CASSSGGGRADTQYF. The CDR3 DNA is TGTGCCAGCAGCTCAGGGGGCGGAAGGGCAGATACGCAGTATTTT.

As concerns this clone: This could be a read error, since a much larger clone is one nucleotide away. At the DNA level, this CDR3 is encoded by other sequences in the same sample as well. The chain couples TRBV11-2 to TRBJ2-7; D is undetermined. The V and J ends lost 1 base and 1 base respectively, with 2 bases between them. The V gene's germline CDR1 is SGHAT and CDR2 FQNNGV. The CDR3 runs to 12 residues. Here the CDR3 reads CASSLGSYEQYF. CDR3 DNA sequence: TGTGCCAGCAGCTTAGGTTCCTACGAGCAGTACTTC.

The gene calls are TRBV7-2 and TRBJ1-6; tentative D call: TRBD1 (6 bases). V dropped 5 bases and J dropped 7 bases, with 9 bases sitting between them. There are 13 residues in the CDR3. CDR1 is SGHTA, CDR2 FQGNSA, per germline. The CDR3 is CASSGTLNSPLHF. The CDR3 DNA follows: TGTGCCAGCAGCGGGACACTGAATTCACCCCTCCACTTT.

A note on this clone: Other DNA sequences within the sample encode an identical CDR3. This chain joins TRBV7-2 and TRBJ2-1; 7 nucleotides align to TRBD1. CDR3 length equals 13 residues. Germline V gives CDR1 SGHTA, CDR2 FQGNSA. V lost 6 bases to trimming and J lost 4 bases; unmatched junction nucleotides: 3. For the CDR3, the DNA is TGTGCCAGCAGTTCGACAGGGTACAATGAGCAGTTCTTC. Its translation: CASSSTGYNEQFF. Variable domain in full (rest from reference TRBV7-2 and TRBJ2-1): GAGVSQSPSNKVTEKGKDVELRCDPISGHTALYWYRQSLGQGLEFLIYFQGNSAPDKSGLPSDRFSAERTGGSVSTLTIQRTQQEDSAVYLCASSSTGYNEQFFGPGTRLTVL.

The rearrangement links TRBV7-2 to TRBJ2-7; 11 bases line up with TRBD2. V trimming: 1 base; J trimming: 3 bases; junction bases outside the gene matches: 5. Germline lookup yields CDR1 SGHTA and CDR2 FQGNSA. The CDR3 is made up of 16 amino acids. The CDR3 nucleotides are TGTGCCAGCAGCTTAGATACTACTAGCGGGAGCTACGAGCAGTACTTC. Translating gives CASSLDTTSGSYEQYF. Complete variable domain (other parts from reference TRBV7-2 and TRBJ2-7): GAGVSQSPSNKVTEKGKDVELRCDPISGHTALYWYRQSLGQGLEFLIYFQGNSAPDKSGLPSDRFSAERTGGSVSTLTIQRTQQEDSAVYLCASSLDTTSGSYEQYFGPGTRLTVT.

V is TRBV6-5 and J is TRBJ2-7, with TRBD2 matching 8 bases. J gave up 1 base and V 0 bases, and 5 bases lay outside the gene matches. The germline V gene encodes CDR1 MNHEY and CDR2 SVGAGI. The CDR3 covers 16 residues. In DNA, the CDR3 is TGTGCCAGCAGTTACTCGGGACTAGGGGGATCCTACGAGCAGTACTTC. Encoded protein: CASSYSGLGGSYEQYF.

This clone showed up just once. This CDR3 reads CAISVGGELFF. Written as DNA, the CDR3 is TGTGCCATCAGTGTGGGCGGGGAGCTGTTTTTT. V and J are TRBV10-3 and TRBJ2-2; no firm D call. V shed 4 bases and J shed 7 bases, with 4 bases lying between them. The CDR3 extends over 11 amino acids. The germline CDR1 and CDR2 sequences are ENHRY and SYGVKD.

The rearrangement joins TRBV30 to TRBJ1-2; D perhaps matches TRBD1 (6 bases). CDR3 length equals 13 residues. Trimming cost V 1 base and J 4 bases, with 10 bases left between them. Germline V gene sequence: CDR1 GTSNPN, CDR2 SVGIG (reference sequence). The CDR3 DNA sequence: TGTGCCTGGAGTGGTTCAGGGGTCTATGGCTACACCTTC. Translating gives CAWSGSGVYGYTF.

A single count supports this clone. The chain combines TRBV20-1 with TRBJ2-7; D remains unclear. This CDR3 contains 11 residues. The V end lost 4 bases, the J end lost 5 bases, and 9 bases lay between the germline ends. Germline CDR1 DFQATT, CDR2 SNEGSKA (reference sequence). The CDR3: CSANWRNEQYF. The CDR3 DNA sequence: TGCAGTGCTAACTGGCGGAACGAGCAGTACTTC.

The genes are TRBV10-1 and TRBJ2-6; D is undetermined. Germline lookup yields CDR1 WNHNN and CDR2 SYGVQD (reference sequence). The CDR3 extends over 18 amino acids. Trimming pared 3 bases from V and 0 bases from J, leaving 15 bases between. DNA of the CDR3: TGCGCCAGCAGTGACTCGGACCCTACCTACTCTGGGGCCAACGTCCTGACTTTC. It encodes CASSDSDPTYSGANVLTF.

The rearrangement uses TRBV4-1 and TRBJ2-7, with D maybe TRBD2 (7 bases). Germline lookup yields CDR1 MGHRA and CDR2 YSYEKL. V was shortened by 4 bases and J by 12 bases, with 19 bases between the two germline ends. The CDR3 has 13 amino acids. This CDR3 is CASSLIGGGNVYF. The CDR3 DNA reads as TGCGCCAGCAGCCTCATTGGCGGGGGCAATGTGTACTTC.

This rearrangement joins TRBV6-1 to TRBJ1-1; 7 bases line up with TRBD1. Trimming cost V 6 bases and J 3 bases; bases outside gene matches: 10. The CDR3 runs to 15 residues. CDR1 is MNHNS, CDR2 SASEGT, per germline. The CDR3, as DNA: TGTGCCAGCAGGGGGGACAGCACCCAAGACACTGAAGCTTTCTTT. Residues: CASRGDSTQDTEAFF.

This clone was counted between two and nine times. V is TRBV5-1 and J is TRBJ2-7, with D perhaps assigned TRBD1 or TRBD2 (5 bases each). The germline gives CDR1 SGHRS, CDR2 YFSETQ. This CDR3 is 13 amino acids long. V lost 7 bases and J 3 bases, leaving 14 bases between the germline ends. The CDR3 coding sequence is TGCGCCAGCCGGGATCAGGGAAGCTACGAGCAGTACTTC. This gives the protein CASRDQGSYEQYF. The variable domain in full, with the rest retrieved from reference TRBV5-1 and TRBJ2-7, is KAGVTQTPRYLIKTRGQQVTLSCSPISGHRSVSWYQQTPGQGLQFLFEYFSETQRNKGNFPGRFSGRQFSNSRSEMNVSTLELGDSALYLCASRDQGSYEQYFGPGTRLTVT.

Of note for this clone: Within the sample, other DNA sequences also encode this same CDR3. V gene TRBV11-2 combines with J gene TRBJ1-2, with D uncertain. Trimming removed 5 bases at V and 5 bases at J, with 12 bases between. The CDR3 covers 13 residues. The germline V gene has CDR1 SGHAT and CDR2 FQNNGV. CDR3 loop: CASSPAGEYGYTF. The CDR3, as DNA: TGTGCCAGCAGCCCCGCTGGGGAATATGGCTACACCTTC.

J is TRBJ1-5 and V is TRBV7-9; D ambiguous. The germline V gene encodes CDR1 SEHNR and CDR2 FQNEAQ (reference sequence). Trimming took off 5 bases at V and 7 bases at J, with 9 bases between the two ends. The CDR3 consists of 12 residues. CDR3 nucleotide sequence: TGTGCCAGCAGCCGACCCGGACAGCCCCAGCATTTT. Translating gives CASSRPGQPQHF.

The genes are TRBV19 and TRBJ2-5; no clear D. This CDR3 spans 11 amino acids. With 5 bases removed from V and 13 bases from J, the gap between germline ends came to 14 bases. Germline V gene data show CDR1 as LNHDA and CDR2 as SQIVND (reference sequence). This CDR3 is CASSLGVIVYF. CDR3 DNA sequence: TGTGCCAGTAGTTTAGGTGTTATCGTGTACTTC.

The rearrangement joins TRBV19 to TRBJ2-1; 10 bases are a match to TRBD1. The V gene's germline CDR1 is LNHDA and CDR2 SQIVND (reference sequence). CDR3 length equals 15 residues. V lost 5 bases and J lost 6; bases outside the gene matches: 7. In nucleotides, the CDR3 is TGTGCCAGTAGTCACCGGGACAGGGGACCCAATGAGCAGTTCTTC. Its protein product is CASSHRDRGPNEQFF.

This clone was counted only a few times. In DNA, the CDR3 is TGTGCCAGCAGGAGGGACAGGGGTTCCTATGGCTACACCTTC. Translation: CASRRDRGSYGYTF. The gene calls are TRBV5-4 and TRBJ1-2; 10 bases map to TRBD1. Germline lookup yields CDR1 SGHNT and CDR2 YYREEE (reference sequence). The V segment lost 5 bases and the J segment 4 bases; nucleotides outside the gene matches: 5. CDR3 length: 14 residues.

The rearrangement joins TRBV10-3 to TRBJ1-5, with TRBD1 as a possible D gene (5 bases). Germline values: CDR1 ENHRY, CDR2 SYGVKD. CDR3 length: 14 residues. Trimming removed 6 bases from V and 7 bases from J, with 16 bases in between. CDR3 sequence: CAISEGPLGQPQHF. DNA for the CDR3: TGTGCCATCAGCGAGGGGCCCCTAGGGCAGCCCCAGCATTTT.

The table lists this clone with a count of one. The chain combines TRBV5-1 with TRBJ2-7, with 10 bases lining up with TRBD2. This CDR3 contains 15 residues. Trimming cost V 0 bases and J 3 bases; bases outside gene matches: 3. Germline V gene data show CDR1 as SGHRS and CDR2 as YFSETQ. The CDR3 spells CASSLDASGSYEQYF. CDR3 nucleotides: TGCGCCAGCAGCTTGGATGCTAGCGGGAGCTACGAGCAGTACTTC.

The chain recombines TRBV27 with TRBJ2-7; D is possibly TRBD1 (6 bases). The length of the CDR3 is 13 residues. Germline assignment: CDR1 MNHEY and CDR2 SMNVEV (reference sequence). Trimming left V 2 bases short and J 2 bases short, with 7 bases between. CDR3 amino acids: CASSLPGAYEQYF. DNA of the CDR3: TGTGCCAGCAGTTTACCAGGGGCCTACGAGCAGTACTTC.

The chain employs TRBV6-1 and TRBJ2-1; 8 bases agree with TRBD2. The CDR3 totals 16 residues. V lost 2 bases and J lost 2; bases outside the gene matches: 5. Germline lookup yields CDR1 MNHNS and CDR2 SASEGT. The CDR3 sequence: CASSEMGRGAYNEQFF. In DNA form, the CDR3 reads TGTGCCAGCAGTGAAATGGGGCGGGGGGCCTACAATGAGCAGTTCTTC.

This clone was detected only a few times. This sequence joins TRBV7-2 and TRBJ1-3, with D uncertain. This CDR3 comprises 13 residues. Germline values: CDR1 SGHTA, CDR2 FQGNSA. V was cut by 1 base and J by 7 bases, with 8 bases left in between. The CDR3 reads CASSLEAGNTIYF. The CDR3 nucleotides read TGTGCCAGCAGCTTAGAGGCGGGGAACACCATATATTTT.

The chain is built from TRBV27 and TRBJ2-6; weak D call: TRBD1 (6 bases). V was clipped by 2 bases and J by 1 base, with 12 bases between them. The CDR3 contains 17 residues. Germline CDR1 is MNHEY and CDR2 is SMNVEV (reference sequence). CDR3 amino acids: CASSLQGLGSGANVLTF. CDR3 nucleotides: TGTGCCAGCAGTTTACAGGGGCTTGGTTCTGGGGCCAACGTCCTGACTTTC.